This section outlines one T cell receptor beta chain sequence together with its context. This table comes from immunoSEQ multiplex PCR, and its TCRdb copy is limited to in-frame clones, with some not included. The table shows about 140,000 clones, with around 90% occurring only once. This sample was included in a study of blood T cell repertoires in COVID-19. The overall study: COVID-19 samples from acute and convalescent phases originated in the United States, Italy and Spain.

The germline V and J ends were trimmed by 0 bases and 2 bases, with 10 bases remaining between them. The CDR3 has 15 amino acids. In germline, CDR1 is MNHEY, CDR2 SMNVEV (reference sequence). J is TRBJ1-2 and V is TRBV27; TRBD1 might be the D (6 bases). The TCR was taken from a man aged 55-75 years with active or convalescent COVID-19. Sequenced: peripheral blood. Here the CDR3 reads CASSLSGTQNYGYTF. CDR3 DNA: TGTGCCAGCAGTTTATCGGGGACACAAAACTATGGCTACACCTTC.